A selection of T cell receptor beta chains follows, all from one sample in a study of cytomegalovirus exposure and HLA in healthy donors. Sequencing was performed with immunoSEQ multiplex PCR; in TCRdb, only in-frame clones are kept and a portion is missing. Here the sample spans approximately 110,000 clones, just under 75% being singletons. The sample consisted of PBMCs. Receptor source: a man in his sixties in good health and CMV-seropositive. Both conserved end residues are part of each CDR3. The D gene is left open where the match is weak. Some rows mark clone size as missing; the rest say once, few, many or name a class of expanded clone.

CDR3: CASSLGSSGQFSYEQYF; DNA: TGTGCCAGCAGTTTAGGGTCTAGCGGGCAGTTCTCCTACGAGCAGTACTTC; J: TRBJ2-7; D: TRBD2; size: -; V: TRBV28
CDR3: CASSLGRDRVHNEQFF; DNA: TGTGCCAGCAGCTTAGGCCGGGACAGGGTCCACAATGAGCAGTTCTTC; J: TRBJ2-1; D: TRBD1; size: -; V: TRBV7-9
CDR3: CASTPTSFNTGELFF; DNA: TGTGCCAGCACCCCGACTAGCTTCAACACCGGGGAGCTGTTTTTT; J: TRBJ2-2; D: TRBD2; size: -; V: TRBV27
CDR3: CASSAQGMGETQYF; DNA: TGTGCCAGCAGTGCCCAGGGGATGGGGGAGACCCAGTACTTC; J: TRBJ2-5; D: -; size: -; V: TRBV6-1
CDR3: CASSTGTGRKSEQYF; DNA: TGCGCCAGCAGTACCGGGACAGGGAGAAAATCCGAGCAGTACTTC; J: TRBJ2-7; D: TRBD1; size: -; V: TRBV10-1
CDR3: CASSDPQGSETQYF; DNA: TGCGCCAGCAGCGACCCACAGGGTAGCGAGACCCAGTACTTC; J: TRBJ2-5; D: -; size: few; V: TRBV5-1
CDR3: CASKLGRGADTQYF; DNA: TGTGCCAGCAAGTTGGGTCGAGGAGCAGATACGCAGTATTTT; J: TRBJ2-3; D: -; size: -; V: TRBV27
CDR3: CATSRLRGANEKLFF; DNA: TGTGCCACCAGCAGGCTCCGGGGAGCTAATGAAAAACTGTTTTTT; J: TRBJ1-4; D: -; size: -; V: TRBV15
CDR3: CASTSGLRYGYTF; DNA: TGTGCCAGTACCTCGGGACTCCGCTATGGCTACACCTTC; J: TRBJ1-2; D: -; size: -; V: TRBV19
CDR3: CASSSPRALLLTGSYNEQFF; DNA: TGTGCCAGCAGCTCCCCCAGGGCCCTACTCTTAACTGGTTCCTACAATGAGCAGTTCTTC; J: TRBJ2-1; D: -; size: few; V: TRBV28
CDR3: CASSRGRDYEQYF; DNA: TGTGCCAGCAGTCGGGGGAGGGACTACGAGCAGTACTTC; J: TRBJ2-7; D: TRBD2; size: few; V: TRBV28
CDR3: CASSELRRDTEAFF; DNA: TGTGCCAGTAGTGAACTCAGGCGGGACACTGAAGCTTTCTTT; J: TRBJ1-1; D: -; size: -; V: TRBV19
CDR3: CASSLSRGSEAFF; DNA: TGTGCCAGCAGCTTATCCAGGGGCTCTGAAGCTTTCTTT; J: TRBJ1-1; D: -; size: few; V: TRBV7-9
CDR3: CATEPGQGGEKLFF; DNA: TGTGCCACCGAACCGGGACAGGGAGGTGAAAAACTGTTTTTT; J: TRBJ1-4; D: TRBD1; size: once; V: TRBV2
CDR3: CASSRGGRSSGGETQYF; DNA: TGTGCCAGCAGCCGAGGAGGAAGGAGTAGCGGGGGAGAGACCCAGTACTTC; J: TRBJ2-5; D: TRBD2; size: -; V: TRBV5-4
CDR3: CSVEDRDTNYGYTF; DNA: TGCAGCGTTGAAGATCGGGACACTAACTATGGCTACACCTTC; J: TRBJ1-2; D: -; size: -; V: TRBV29-1
CDR3: CASSLVGEISSGNTIYF; DNA: TGTGCCAGCAGCTTGGTGGGAGAGATCAGCTCTGGAAACACCATATATTTT; J: TRBJ1-3; D: -; size: -; V: TRBV5-6
CDR3: CSAYDRRGYTF; DNA: TGCAGTGCCTATGACAGGCGTGGCTACACCTTC; J: TRBJ1-2; D: -; size: -; V: TRBV20-1
CDR3: CASSDPVASYNEQFF; DNA: TGTGCCAGCAGTGATCCGGTAGCGTCTTACAATGAGCAGTTCTTC; J: TRBJ2-1; D: -; size: few; V: TRBV25-1
CDR3: CASSAPDRGSYEQYF; DNA: TGTGCCAGCAGCGCCCCTGACAGGGGGTCCTACGAGCAGTACTTC; J: TRBJ2-7; D: TRBD1; size: -; V: TRBV28
CDR3: CSVSDRGRSDTQYF; DNA: TGCAGCGTTTCGGACAGGGGAAGGTCAGATACGCAGTATTTT; J: TRBJ2-3; D: TRBD1; size: -; V: TRBV29-1
CDR3: CASSPGWREETQYF; DNA: TGTGCCAGCTCACCTGGGTGGAGGGAAGAGACCCAGTACTTC; J: TRBJ2-5; D: -; size: -; V: TRBV18
CDR3: CASSLLTGGSDSPLHF; DNA: TGTGCCAGCAGTTTATTAACAGGGGGTAGCGATTCACCCCTCCACTTT; J: TRBJ1-6; D: TRBD1; size: -; V: TRBV27
CDR3: CASSFRGSTEAFF; DNA: TGTGCCAGCAGCTTCAGGGGGAGCACTGAAGCTTTCTTT; J: TRBJ1-1; D: TRBD1; size: -; V: TRBV11-3
CDR3: CATRGPGFPIYGYTF; DNA: TGTGCCACCAGGGGGCCGGGCTTCCCAATCTATGGCTACACCTTC; J: TRBJ1-2; D: TRBD1; size: few; V: TRBV28
CDR3: CASSRGAADSETQYF; DNA: TGTGCCAGCTCACGTGGAGCGGCCGATTCCGAGACCCAGTACTTC; J: TRBJ2-5; D: -; size: few; V: TRBV6-1
CDR3: CASSLEVGVLVYEQYF; DNA: TGCGCCAGCAGCTTGGAGGTCGGGGTTTTAGTTTACGAGCAGTACTTC; J: TRBJ2-7; D: -; size: once; V: TRBV5-1
CDR3: CASSYLATQYF; DNA: TGTGCCAGCAGTTACCTAGCAACGCAGTATTTT; J: TRBJ2-3; D: -; size: few; V: TRBV6-6
CDR3: CSVLRGWNTEAFF; DNA: TGCAGCGTACTCAGGGGCTGGAACACTGAAGCTTTCTTT; J: TRBJ1-1; D: -; size: few; V: TRBV29-1
CDR3: CASSIGTNNYGYTF; DNA: TGTGCCAGTAGTATAGGGACAAACAACTATGGCTACACCTTC; J: TRBJ1-2; D: -; size: -; V: TRBV19
CDR3: CSVHSGKHYEQYF; DNA: TGCAGCGTTCATAGCGGGAAGCACTACGAGCAGTACTTC; J: TRBJ2-7; D: TRBD2; size: -; V: TRBV29-1
CDR3: CASSKYYSGVGADTQYF; DNA: TGTGCCAGCAGCAAATATTATAGCGGGGTCGGCGCAGATACGCAGTATTTT; J: TRBJ2-3; D: TRBD2; size: -; V: TRBV14
CDR3: CASSVAGDPGMDEQYF; DNA: TGTGCCAGCAGCGTAGCGGGGGACCCAGGGATGGACGAGCAGTACTTC; J: TRBJ2-7; D: -; size: -; V: TRBV9
CDR3: CASIRTGAITDTQYF; DNA: TGCGCCAGCATTCGGACAGGGGCGATCACAGATACGCAGTATTTT; J: TRBJ2-3; D: TRBD1; size: -; V: TRBV10-2
CDR3: CASSPRVSSYNSPLHF; DNA: TGTGCCAGCTCACCACGAGTGAGCTCCTATAATTCACCCCTCCACTTT; J: TRBJ1-6; D: -; size: -; V: TRBV18
CDR3: CASSMAGQANYGYTF; DNA: TGTGCCAGTAGTATGGCAGGACAGGCTAACTATGGCTACACCTTC; J: TRBJ1-2; D: TRBD1; size: -; V: TRBV19
CDR3: CASSRGGAYEQYF; DNA: TGTGCCAGCAGCCGAGGAGGGGCCTACGAGCAGTACTTC; J: TRBJ2-7; D: -; size: -; V: TRBV7-2
CDR3: CAWSAADWSGVHF; DNA: TGTGCCTGGAGTGCGGCCGATTGGTCAGGGGTACATTTT; J: TRBJ1-5; D: -; size: -; V: TRBV30
CDR3: CASSFRGAETQYF; DNA: TGTGCCAGCAGCTTCCGGGGGGCAGAGACCCAGTACTTC; J: TRBJ2-5; D: -; size: once; V: TRBV7-3
CDR3: CASSRGYRGREGDEQYF; DNA: TGTGCCAGCAGCCGAGGGTACAGGGGGCGAGAAGGGGACGAGCAGTACTTC; J: TRBJ2-7; D: TRBD1; size: few; V: TRBV4-2
CDR3: CASSYSAGNTEAFF; DNA: TGTGCCAGCAGTTACTCGGCAGGCAACACTGAAGCTTTCTTT; J: TRBJ1-1; D: -; size: few; V: TRBV6-6
CDR3: CASSQDRGGRAFF; DNA: TGTGCCAGCAGCCAAGATCGGGGCGGGAGAGCTTTCTTT; J: TRBJ1-1; D: -; size: -; V: TRBV14